What follows are 2 T cell receptor beta chains derived from one specimen sequenced in a study of blood T cell repertoires in COVID-19. TCRdb's table, derived via immunoSEQ multiplex PCR, lists solely in-frame clones and lacks some. The table shows about 260,000 clones, with around 80% occurring only once. The sequenced material came from PBMCs or T cells enriched from blood (not recorded which). The receptor set was obtained from a young man with acute COVID-19.

This chain links TRBV11-3 with TRBJ2-2; D remains ambiguous. V lost 4 bases, J lost 9 bases, and 15 bases lay in between. The CDR3 is 14 residues long. Germline lookup yields CDR1 SGHNT and CDR2 YENEEA. The CDR3 reads CASSSRVRIRELFF. For the CDR3, the DNA is TGTGCCAGCAGCTCAAGAGTCCGAATCCGGGAGCTGTTTTTT.

The rearrangement links TRBV11-2 to TRBJ1-4; D call uncertain. This CDR3 region has 14 residues. V lost 6 bases, J lost 0 bases, and 8 bases lay in between. CDR1 SGHAT and CDR2 FQNNGV come from the germline V gene. The CDR3 DNA reads as TGTGCCAGCAGGGAGACGGCAACTAATGAAAAACTGTTTTTT. As protein: CASRETATNEKLFF. Complete variable domain (other parts from reference TRBV11-2 and TRBJ1-4): EAGVAQSPRYKIIEKRQSVAFWCNPISGHATLYWYQQILGQGPKLLIQFQNNGVVDDSQLPKDRFSAERLKGVDSTLKIQPAKLEDSAVYLCASRETATNEKLFFGSGTQLSVL.